This T cell receptor (beta chain) was sequenced during a study of blood T cell repertoires in COVID-19 (dated by TCRdb to between 2020 and 2021). In terms of the full investigation: Samples from collaborators originated in the United States, Italy and Spain and spanned both the acute and convalescent phases of COVID-19. The prospective study material was composed of cDNA or gDNA derived from T cells, B-cell-depleted T cells, or PBMCs. Deeply sampled blood TCRbeta repertoires from subjects exposed to, actively infected with, or recovered from COVID-19 were included in the dataset. The repertoires were released in a freely available public database intended as a resource for research on the immune response to SARS-CoV-2. The samples were drawn from the first 160 participants of the ongoing ImmuneRACE study and from about 1,200 subjects provided by 6 global collaborators. Sample metadata almost always included a de-identified subject ID, COVID-19 status, age in years and sex. Where HLA class I and class II types were available, the types were taken from metadata supplied by the sample provider, not from assay-based typing. Points the paper makes about the study in general: The quantity of clinical and demographic metadata differed by source and by participant and was supplied without curation.

Comments on this clone: Its target antigen remains unknown. No much larger clonotype is one base removed from it; base qualities were not supplied.

In Seattle, one collaborating source enrolled patients while the infection was active and tracked those patients longitudinally over the course of disease. Collaborating institutions collected whole blood in K2EDTA tubes following their own protocols. For TCRbeta analysis, collaborators shipped samples as frozen whole blood, isolated PBMCs, or DNA extracted from either of those sample types. TCRbeta CDR3 regions were amplified from genomic DNA using the immunoSEQ Assay, a bias-controlled multiplex PCR. In the authors' own workflow: Within the assay, amplification of reference gene primers was used to estimate how many nucleated cells each sample contained. To quantify the absolute abundance of each unique TCRbeta CDR3 rearrangement, sequence reads were collapsed and filtered. For each sample, productive Simpson clonality was calculated as the square root of Simpson's diversity index over productive rearrangements. Entries here come from immuneACCESS through TCRdb and include only in-frame sequences with V and J called. Some clones fail to appear in such tables; in the studies checked, an unresolved V gene covers under half of the shortfall, and the cause of the remainder is unknown. V, J and clone size are taken as reported in that table, and D and trimming were inferred from the DNA itself. The sample table records 450,000 or so clones; approximately 90% of these occur just once. The leading ten clones occupy under 2% of the sample.

The germline V gene supplies CDR1 SGHTA and CDR2 FQGNSA. Germline trimming amounts to 1 base on V and 8 bases on J, with 12 as the count of junction bases outside the gene matches. The CDR3 measures 16 amino acids from cysteine to phenylalanine. The entry retains the CDR3 DNA only, 48 bases that are in frame from base 1. This clonotype was sampled from a woman between 40 and 55 years old with COVID-19, enrolled during active disease. The chain couples TRBV7-2 to TRBJ2-3, and TRBD2 matches 7 of the central bases. Sequenced: peripheral blood. The DNA sequence reads TGTGCCAGCAGCTTAGTGTCTAGCGGCCCCGCGGGTACGCAGTATTTT. Its coded protein is CASSLVSSGPAGTQYF. When the CDR3 is completed using the reference TRBV7-2 and TRBJ2-3 genes on either side, the full variable domain is GAGVSQSPSNKVTEKGKDVELRCDPISGHTALYWYRQSLGQGLEFLIYFQGNSAPDKSGLPSDRFSAERTGGSVSTLTIQRTQQEDSAVYLCASSLVSSGPAGTQYFGPGTRLTVL.